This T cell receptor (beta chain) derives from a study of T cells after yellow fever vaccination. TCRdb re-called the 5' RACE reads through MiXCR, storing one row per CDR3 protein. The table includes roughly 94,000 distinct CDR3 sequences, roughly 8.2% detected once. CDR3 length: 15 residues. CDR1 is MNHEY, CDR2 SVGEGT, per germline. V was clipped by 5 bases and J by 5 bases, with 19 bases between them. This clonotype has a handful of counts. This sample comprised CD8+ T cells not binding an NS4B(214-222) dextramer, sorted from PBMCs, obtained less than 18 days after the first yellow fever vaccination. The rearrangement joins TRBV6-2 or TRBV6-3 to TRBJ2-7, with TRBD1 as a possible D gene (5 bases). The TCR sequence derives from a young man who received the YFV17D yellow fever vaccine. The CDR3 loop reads CASSPTGWGMDEQYF. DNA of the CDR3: TGTGCCAGCAGTCCTACAGGTTGGGGTATGGACGAGCAGTACTTC.